The clone carrying this TCR beta chain has a count of ten or more. Researchers took RNA transcripts and amplified the TCR beta CDR3 regions from them. The HTBI primer set was used in a first-round RT-PCR of the TCR CDR3. TCRdb re-derived calls from the multiplex PCR reads in MiXCR, one entry per CDR3 protein. The data hold hundreds of thousands of distinct CDR3 sequences, with 13% observed a single time. This sample was included in a study of T cells in Graves' hyperthyroidism and ophthalmopathy. The CDR3 totals 16 residues. The germline V gene encodes CDR1 SGHTA and CDR2 FQGNSA. V was cut by 1 base and J by 0 bases, with 12 bases left in between.

This receptor was identified in a woman aged 18-35 years with Graves' hyperthyroidism. Sequenced: blood. The chain has TRBV7-2 and TRBJ1-1; no definite D call. Here the CDR3 reads CASSLGPMGLNTEAFF. The CDR3 nucleotides are TGTGCCAGCAGCTTAGGTCCCATGGGGTTGAACACTGAAGCTTTCTTT. Complete variable domain (other parts from reference TRBV7-2 and TRBJ1-1): GAGVSQSPSNKVTEKGKDVELRCDPISGHTALYWYRQSLGQGLEFLIYFQGNSAPDKSGLPSDRFSAERTGGSVSTLTIQRTQQEDSAVYLCASSLGPMGLNTEAFFGQGTRLTVV.